This T cell receptor (beta chain) was profiled in a study of cytomegalovirus exposure and HLA in healthy donors. The CDR3 sequence is 16 residues long. CDR1 SGHRS and CDR2 YFSETQ come from the germline V gene. The V segment lost 4 bases and the J segment 2 bases; nucleotides outside the gene matches: 9. In the case of this clone: Its antigen is unknown.

Primers for the PCR totalled 60 Vbeta and 13 Jbeta. TCRdb's copy holds only in-frame clones and misses some; the assay was immunoSEQ multiplex PCR. The sample has tens of thousands of clones, about 80% seen once. The study's findings and limits: Follow-up analysis seemed to connect common viral pathogens with several of the most significant clusters identified. The listing of 150 to 200 TCR beta chains classed them as cytomegalovirus-associated. V segments that were indistinguishable, TRBV6-2 and TRBV6-3 among them, were omitted from analysis.

This TCR was sampled from a female donor in good health and CMV-seronegative. The J gene is TRBJ2-3, the V gene TRBV5-1, with TRBD2 matching 8 bases. The sequenced material came from PBMCs. CDR3 residues: CASSQTGGVTTDTQYF. The CDR3 DNA reads TGCGCCAGCAGCCAAACGGGGGGGGTCACCACAGATACGCAGTATTTT. The whole variable domain, remainder taken from reference TRBV5-1 and TRBJ2-3, is KAGVTQTPRYLIKTRGQQVTLSCSPISGHRSVSWYQQTPGQGLQFLFEYFSETQRNKGNFPGRFSGRQFSNSRSEMNVSTLELGDSALYLCASSQTGGVTTDTQYFGPGTRLTVL.